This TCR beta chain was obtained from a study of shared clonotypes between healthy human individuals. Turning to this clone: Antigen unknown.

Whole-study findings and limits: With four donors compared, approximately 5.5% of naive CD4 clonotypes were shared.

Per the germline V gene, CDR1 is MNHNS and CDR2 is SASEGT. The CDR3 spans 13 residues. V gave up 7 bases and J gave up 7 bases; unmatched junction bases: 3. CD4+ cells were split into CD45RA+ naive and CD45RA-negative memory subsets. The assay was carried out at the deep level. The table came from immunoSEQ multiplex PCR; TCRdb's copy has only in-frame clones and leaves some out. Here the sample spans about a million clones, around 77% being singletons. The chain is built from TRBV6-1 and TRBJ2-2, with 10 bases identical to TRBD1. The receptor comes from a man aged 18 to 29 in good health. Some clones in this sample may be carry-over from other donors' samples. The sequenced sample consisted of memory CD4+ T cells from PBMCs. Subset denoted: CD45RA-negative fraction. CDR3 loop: CASIWDRGGELFF. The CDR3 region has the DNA TGTGCCAGCATCTGGGACAGGGGCGGGGAGCTGTTTTTT.